This TCR beta chain is from a study of cytomegalovirus exposure and HLA in healthy donors. Study-wide points: Immune exposure information available was restricted to CMV serostatus. An ancestry cluster, one associated with Asian ancestry, reportedly showed fewer N-insertions than the roughly 610-donor mean in a later analysis.

Per the germline V gene, CDR1 is SGHAT and CDR2 is FQNNGV. CDR3 size: 15 residues. V lost 1 base and J 3 bases, leaving 13 bases between the germline ends. Comment on this clone: Its cognate antigen is unknown.

PCR amplification relied on 60 Vbeta primers (plus 13 Jbeta primers). Using immunoSEQ multiplex PCR, the repertoire was profiled, and TCRdb retains in-frame clones only, with some absent. The sample table includes over 35,000 clones. Participants comprised healthy donors of bone marrow. This receptor was taken from a woman in her thirties in good health and CMV-seronegative. Sequencing was carried out using PBMCs. V gene TRBV11-2 combines with J gene TRBJ2-7; maybe TRBD2 (5 bases). For the CDR3, the DNA is TGTGCCAGCAGCTTAGGGATCGGGAAGGGCTACGAGCAGTACTTC. It encodes CASSLGIGKGYEQYF. Filled out from reference TRBV11-2 and TRBJ2-7, the complete variable domain reads EAGVAQSPRYKIIEKRQSVAFWCNPISGHATLYWYQQILGQGPKLLIQFQNNGVVDDSQLPKDRFSAERLKGVDSTLKIQPAKLEDSAVYLCASSLGIGKGYEQYFGPGTRLTVT.